What follows is one T cell receptor beta chain and its context. The data were taken from a study of T-cell reconstitution after alpha-beta-depleted transplantation in children. The library targeted TCRbeta and was prepared with unique molecular identifiers. TCRdb used MiXCR to reprocess the PCR reads, holding one entry per CDR3 protein. The data hold 360,000 or so distinct CDR3 sequences, with roughly 20% observed a single time. CDR1 and CDR2 (germline): SGHRS, YFSETQ. Trimming shortened V by 4 bases and J by 1 base, and 11 bases separated the two germline ends. The CDR3 has 14 residues. The receptor was isolated from a human donor who donated a stem cell graft to a child with acute myeloid leukemia. The sequencing here drew on PBMCs from the stem cell graft donor, taken from the stem cell graft. The chain links TRBV5-1 to TRBJ1-1; weak D call: TRBD1 (5 bases). CDR3 in amino acids: CASSPGRSNTEAFF. Written as DNA, the CDR3 is TGCGCCAGCAGCCCGGGACGGTCGAACACTGAAGCTTTCTTT. The whole variable domain, filled in from reference TRBV5-1 and TRBJ1-1, reads KAGVTQTPRYLIKTRGQQVTLSCSPISGHRSVSWYQQTPGQGLQFLFEYFSETQRNKGNFPGRFSGRQFSNSRSEMNVSTLELGDSALYLCASSPGRSNTEAFFGQGTRLTVV.